Described below is a single T cell receptor beta chain sequence and its context. Its target is not known. Primers included in the PCR were 60 Vbeta and 13 Jbeta primers. Libraries were prepared by immunoSEQ multiplex PCR; TCRdb keeps only in-frame clonotypes and omits some of them. The sample yields fewer than 200,000 clones, roughly 70% seen once. This sample was included in a study of cytomegalovirus exposure and HLA in healthy donors. Study context: Of 300 to 450 genotyped donors, about 80% clustered with self-reported Caucasian donors. General observations from the study: As immune exposure information, only CMV serostatus was available. In a later analysis, DRB1 alleles had the most associated TCRs; HLA-C alleles the fewest. The Asian-associated ancestry cluster reportedly had fewer N-insertions than the roughly 670-donor mean in a later analysis.

Germline assignment: CDR1 SNHLY and CDR2 FYNNEI. The CDR3 spans 14 residues. V lost 8 bases and J lost 0; bases outside the gene matches: 4. The rearrangement links TRBV2 to TRBJ1-1; TRBD1 matches at 9 bases. The sample consisted of PBMCs. The TCR sequence derives from a girl aged 5-17 years in good health and CMV-seronegative. The DNA for the CDR3 is TGTGCCAGCGGGACAGGGTTAATGAACACTGAAGCTTTCTTT. Protein sequence: CASGTGLMNTEAFF. The variable domain in full, with the rest retrieved from reference TRBV2 and TRBJ1-1, is EPEVTQTPSHQVTQMGQEVILRCVPISNHLYFYWYRQILGQKVEFLVSFYNNEISEKSEIFDDQFSVERPDGSNFTLKIRSTKLEDSAMYFCASGTGLMNTEAFFGQGTRLTVV.